The present entry profiles one T cell receptor beta chain with its context. Assay used: immunoSEQ multiplex PCR; TCRdb lists only in-frame clones, some missing. Found here are approximately 500,000 clones, 90% to 96% of them singletons; the top ten hold about 0.064%. The CDR3 runs 12 residues. Trimming took off 5 bases at V and 4 bases at J, with 7 bases between the two ends. Germline V gene sequence: CDR1 MDHEN, CDR2 SYDVKM. This sample stems from a study of shared clonotypes between healthy human individuals. The sample comprised naive CD4+ T cells sorted from blood. Subset noted: CD45RA+ positively selected. The receptor comes from a woman aged 25 to 39 in good health. This rearrangement joins TRBV28 to TRBJ2-3; D remains unclear. The chain's CDR3 is CASSPTPDTQYF. The CDR3 DNA sequence: TGTGCCAGCAGTCCTACTCCAGATACGCAGTATTTT.